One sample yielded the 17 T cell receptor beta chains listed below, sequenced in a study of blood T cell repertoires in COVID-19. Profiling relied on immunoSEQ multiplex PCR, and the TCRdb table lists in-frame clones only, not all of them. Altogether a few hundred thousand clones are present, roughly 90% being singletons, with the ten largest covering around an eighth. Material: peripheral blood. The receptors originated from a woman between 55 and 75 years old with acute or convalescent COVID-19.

CDR3 nucleotide sequence: TGTGCCAGCAGCTCCCGGGACAGCCAGAACACTGAAGCTTTCTTT. This translates into CASSSRDSQNTEAFF. This chain links TRBV13 with TRBJ1-1, with 7 bases fitting TRBD1. V lost 4 bases to trimming and J lost 1 base; unmatched junction nucleotides: 6. Germline-derived CDR1 and CDR2 are PRHDT and FYEKMQ (reference sequence). The CDR3 extends over 15 amino acids.

This chain's CDR3 is CASSALGLAGSNEQFF. The CDR3 bases are TGTGCCAGCAGTGCCCTCGGACTAGCGGGGAGCAATGAGCAGTTCTTC. This chain uses TRBV28 with TRBJ2-1; 12 bases are a match to TRBD2. This CDR3 has 16 residues. CDR1 is MDHEN and CDR2 is SYDVKM in the germline V gene. The V gene end was trimmed by 5 bases and the J gene end by 6 bases; junction bases not matched to a gene: 8. The variable domain in full, completed from reference TRBV28 and TRBJ2-1, reads DVKVTQSSRYLVKRTGEKVFLECVQDMDHENMFWYRQDPGLGLRLIYFSYDVKMKEKGDIPEGYSVSREKKERFSLILESASTNQTSMYLCASSALGLAGSNEQFFGPGTRLTVL.

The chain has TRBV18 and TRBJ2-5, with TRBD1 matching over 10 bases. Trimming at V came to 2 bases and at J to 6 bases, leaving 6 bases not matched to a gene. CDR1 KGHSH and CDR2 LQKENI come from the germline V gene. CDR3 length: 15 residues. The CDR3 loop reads CASSPLGTGEKTQYF. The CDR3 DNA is TGTGCCAGCTCACCATTGGGGACAGGGGAGAAGACCCAGTACTTC.

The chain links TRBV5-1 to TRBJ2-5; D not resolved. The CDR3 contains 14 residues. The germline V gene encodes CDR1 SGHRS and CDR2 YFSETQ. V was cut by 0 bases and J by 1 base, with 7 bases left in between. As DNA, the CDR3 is TGCGCCAGCAGCTTGGAGAGTTTCCAAGAGACCCAGTACTTC. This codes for CASSLESFQETQYF.

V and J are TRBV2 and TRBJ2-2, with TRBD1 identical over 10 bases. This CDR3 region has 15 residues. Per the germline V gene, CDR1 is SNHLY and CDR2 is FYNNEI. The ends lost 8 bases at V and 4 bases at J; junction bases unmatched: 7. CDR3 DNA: TGTGCCAGCGCCCGACAGGGGGCAAGCACCGGGGAGCTGTTTTTT. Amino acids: CASARQGASTGELFF.

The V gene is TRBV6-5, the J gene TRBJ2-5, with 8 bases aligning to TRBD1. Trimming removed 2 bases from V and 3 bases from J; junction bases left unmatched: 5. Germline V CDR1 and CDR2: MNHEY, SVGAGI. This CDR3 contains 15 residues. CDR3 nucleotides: TGTGCCAGCAGTTACCTTTTGGGACAGGAAGAGACCCAGTACTTC. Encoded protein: CASSYLLGQEETQYF.

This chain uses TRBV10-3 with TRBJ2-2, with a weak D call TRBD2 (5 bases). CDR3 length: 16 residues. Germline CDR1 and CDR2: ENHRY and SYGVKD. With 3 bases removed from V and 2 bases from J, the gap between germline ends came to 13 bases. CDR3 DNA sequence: TGTGCCATCAGTGATCCCGGGAAGGCAAACACCGGGGAGCTGTTTTTT. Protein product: CAISDPGKANTGELFF.

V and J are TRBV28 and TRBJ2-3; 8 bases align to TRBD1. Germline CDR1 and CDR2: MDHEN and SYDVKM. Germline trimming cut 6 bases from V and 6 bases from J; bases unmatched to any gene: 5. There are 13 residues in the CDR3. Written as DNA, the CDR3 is TGTGCCAGCAGATCCAGGGGGCGCGATACGCAGTATTTT. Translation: CASRSRGRDTQYF.

CDR3 sequence: CASSEISSGGFTDTQYF. DNA for the CDR3: TGTGCCAGCAGTGAGATTTCCAGCGGGGGGTTCACAGATACGCAGTATTTT. The chain uses TRBV25-1 and TRBJ2-3; 9 bases match TRBD2. The germline V gene has CDR1 MGHDK and CDR2 SYGVNS. This CDR3 spans 17 amino acids. The junction had 9 bases not matched to a gene; V was cut back by 3 bases and J by 2 bases. The full variable domain, with the rest looked up from reference TRBV25-1 and TRBJ2-3, is EADIYQTPRYLVIGTGKKITLECSQTMGHDKMYWYQQDPGMELHLIHYSYGVNSTEKGDLSSESTVSRIRTEHFPLTLESARPSHTSQYLCASSEISSGGFTDTQYFGPGTRLTVL.

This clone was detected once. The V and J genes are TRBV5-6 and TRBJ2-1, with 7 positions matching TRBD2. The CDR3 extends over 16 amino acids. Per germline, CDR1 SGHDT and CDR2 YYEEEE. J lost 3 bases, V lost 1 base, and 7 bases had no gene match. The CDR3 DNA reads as TGTGCCAGCAGCTTGAAAAGCGGGATAGGCTACAATGAGCAGTTCTTC. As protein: CASSLKSGIGYNEQFF.

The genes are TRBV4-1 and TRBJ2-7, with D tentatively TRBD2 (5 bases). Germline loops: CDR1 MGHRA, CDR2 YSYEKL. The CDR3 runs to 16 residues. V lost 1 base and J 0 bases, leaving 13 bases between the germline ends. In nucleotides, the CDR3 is TGCGCCAGCAGCCAAGTGGGCATGGACTCCTCCTACGAGCAGTACTTC. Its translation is CASSQVGMDSSYEQYF.

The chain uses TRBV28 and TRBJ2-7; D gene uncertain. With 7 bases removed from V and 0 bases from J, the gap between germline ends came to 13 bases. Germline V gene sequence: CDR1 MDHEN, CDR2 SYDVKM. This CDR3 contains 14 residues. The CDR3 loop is CASNSHASSYEQYF. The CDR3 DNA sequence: TGTGCCAGCAACTCCCACGCTAGCTCCTACGAGCAGTACTTC.

CDR3 bases: TGTGCCAGCAGTGAGGGGCTAAATTCACCCCTCCACTTT. Its protein product is CASSEGLNSPLHF. The genes are TRBV6-4 and TRBJ1-6; a possible D gene is TRBD1 (5 bases). Germline-derived CDR1 and CDR2 are MRHNA and SNTAGT. The CDR3 contains 13 residues. The V end lost 3 bases, the J end lost 7 bases, and 7 bases lay between the germline ends.

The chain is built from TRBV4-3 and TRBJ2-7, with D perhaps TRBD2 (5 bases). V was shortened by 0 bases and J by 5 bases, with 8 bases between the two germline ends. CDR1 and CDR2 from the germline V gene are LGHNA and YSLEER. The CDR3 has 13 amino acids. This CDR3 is CASSQDPADEQYF. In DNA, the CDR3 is TGCGCCAGCAGCCAAGATCCAGCGGACGAGCAGTACTTC.

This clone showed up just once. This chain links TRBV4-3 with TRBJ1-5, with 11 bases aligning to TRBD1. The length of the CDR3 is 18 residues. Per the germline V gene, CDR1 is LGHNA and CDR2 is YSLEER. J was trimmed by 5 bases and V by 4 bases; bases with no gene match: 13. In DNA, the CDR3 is TGCGCCAGCAGCCCTTATTTCCCGGGACAGGGGGAGCATCAGCCCCAGCATTTT. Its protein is CASSPYFPGQGEHQPQHF.

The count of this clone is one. The CDR3 loop is CASSPGQGSDTQYF. The CDR3 bases are TGCGCCAGCAGCCCGGGACAGGGGTCAGATACGCAGTATTTT. The V and J genes are TRBV5-1 and TRBJ2-3; the match to TRBD1 covers 10 bases. Per germline, CDR1 SGHRS and CDR2 YFSETQ. CDR3 length: 14 residues. Unmatched junction bases numbered 3, after V lost 4 bases and J lost 4 bases.

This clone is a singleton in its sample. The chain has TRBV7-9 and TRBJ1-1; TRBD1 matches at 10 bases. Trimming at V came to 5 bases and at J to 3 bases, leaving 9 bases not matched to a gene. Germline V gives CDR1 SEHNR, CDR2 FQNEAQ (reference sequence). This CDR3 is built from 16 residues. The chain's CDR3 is CASSGDRGPRDTEAFF. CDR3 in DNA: TGTGCCAGCAGCGGGGACAGGGGTCCTCGGGACACTGAAGCTTTCTTT.